The present TCR beta chain was sequenced within a study of radiotherapy plus CTLA-4 blockade in lung cancer. TCRdb's table, derived via immunoSEQ multiplex PCR, lists solely in-frame clones and lacks some. The table shows about 51,000 clones, with around 79% occurring only once. Notes on this clone: The antigen remains unidentified.

It was focal radiation plus CTLA-4 blockade with ipilimumab that patients with chemo-refractory metastatic non-small-cell lung cancer received. Findings of the study overall: Radiotherapy with ipilimumab was followed by blood expansion of tumor-derived clones.

This CDR3 has 15 residues. Between the trimmed V and J ends, which lost 1 base and 3 bases, there was a span of 10 bases. CDR1 and CDR2 from the germline V gene are LNHDA and SQIVND (reference sequence). This chain connects TRBV19 to TRBJ1-3, with D perhaps TRBD1 (5 bases). Sequenced here: peripheral blood, sampled from a patient treated with radiotherapy plus ipilimumab. This sequence originates from a human donor with non-small cell lung cancer who had a complete response to radiotherapy plus ipilimumab. The CDR3 spells CASSIVRQGGNTIYF. The CDR3 region has the DNA TGTGCCAGTAGTATAGTCCGGCAGGGTGGAAACACCATATATTTT.